The next 4 T cell receptor beta chains were all read from a single sample in a study of T-cell reconstitution after alpha-beta-depleted transplantation in children (dated by TCRdb to the mid-2010s). The library was generated by PCR. The instrument was an Illumina HiSeq 2500. To normalize quantification of the TCRbeta repertoire, the TCR libraries were built with molecular barcoding that relied on unique molecular identifiers. TCRdb reworked the public reads: Q25 trimming with fastp, MiXCR clone assembly, productive beta chains retained. Each CDR3 protein appears once, grouped with its most common genes and DNA. The sample has 800,000 to 1,000,000 distinct CDR3 sequences on record, roughly 29% of them singletons. The ten most abundant clones make up more than 25% of the sample. Per the publication, the treatment or condition label means: allogeneic hematopoietic cell transplantation with graft depleted of TCRalphabeta T cells and CD19 B cells.

This sample comprised PBMCs, mostly from graft donor cells, obtained 360 days after TCRalphabeta/CD19-depleted stem cell transplant. The receptors come from a boy younger than two who had a stem cell transplant for SCID, so the T cells may come from the graft donor.

This clonotype has just a few counts. V is TRBV12-3 or TRBV12-4 and J is TRBJ2-2, with D perhaps matching TRBD2 (5 bases). The CDR3 consists of 15 residues. V was clipped by 8 bases and J by 0 bases, with 13 bases between them. The CDR3 spells CASDSGIANTGELFF. The CDR3 DNA reads TGTGCCAGCGACTCGGGGATAGCGAACACCGGGGAGCTGTTTTTT.

The chain links TRBV2 to TRBJ2-5, with 8 bases aligning to TRBD1. Looked up from germline, CDR1 is SNHLY and CDR2 is FYNNEI. This CDR3 is built from 15 residues. The trim removed 5 bases at V and 2 bases at J, leaving 7 bases unmatched. The CDR3 nucleotides are TGTGCCAGCAGTTACGACAGGGGCATACAAGAGACCCAGTACTTC. It yields the protein CASSYDRGIQETQYF. Drawing the rest from reference TRBV2 and TRBJ2-5, the complete variable domain is EPEVTQTPSHQVTQMGQEVILRCVPISNHLYFYWYRQILGQKVEFLVSFYNNEISEKSEIFDDQFSVERPDGSNFTLKIRSTKLEDSAMYFCASSYDRGIQETQYFGPGTRLLVL.

This clonotype showed up just a few times. This chain connects TRBV7-8 to TRBJ2-2; D might be TRBD1 (5 bases). CDR3 length: 15 amino acids. CDR1 SGHVS and CDR2 FQNEAQ come from the germline V gene. Trimming removed 5 bases at V and 7 bases at J, with 17 bases between. CDR3 nucleotide sequence: TGTGCCAGCAGCGATCAGGGTCGGGTCCACGGGGAGCTGTTTTTT. The encoded protein is CASSDQGRVHGELFF.

This clonotype was found a few times. J is TRBJ1-5 and V is TRBV5-1; D unresolved. The V gene lost 3 bases and the J gene lost 0 bases, with 7 bases spanning the gap. CDR1 and CDR2 (germline): SGHRS, YFSETQ. This CDR3 contains 14 residues. CDR3: CASSSGYSNQPQHF. CDR3 nucleotide sequence: TGCGCCAGCAGCTCCGGGTATAGCAATCAGCCCCAGCATTTT. Full variable domain (missing parts from reference TRBV5-1 and TRBJ1-5): KAGVTQTPRYLIKTRGQQVTLSCSPISGHRSVSWYQQTPGQGLQFLFEYFSETQRNKGNFPGRFSGRQFSNSRSEMNVSTLELGDSALYLCASSSGYSNQPQHFGDGTRLSIL.